The 17 T cell receptor beta chains below were found in one sample sequenced in a study of T cells in women clearing cervical HPV infection. Profiling relied on immunoSEQ multiplex PCR, and the TCRdb table lists in-frame clones only, not all of them. Recorded for this sample: roughly 48,000 clones. The sample consisted of blood buffy coat. The receptors here all came from a woman between 18 and 70 years old with a cervical HPV16 infection that either progressed to CIN3+ or cleared (not recorded which).

The CDR3 reads CASSLVVSSMNTEAFF. CDR3 DNA, as far as it was read: TGCGCCAGCAGCTTGGTTGTCAGTAGCATGAACACTGAA. The rearrangement links TRBV5-1 to TRBJ1-1; D unresolved. The CDR3 end falls 3 residues outside the read, so it is completed with the germline J gene. The CDR3 has 16 amino acids. V gave up 0 bases and J gave up 0 bases, with 12 bases separating them. In germline, CDR1 is SGHRS, CDR2 YFSETQ.

In regard to this clone: The read ends 3 residues shy of where the CDR3 ends; the end is completed using the germline J gene. The rearrangement links TRBV5-1 to TRBJ2-1; 15 bases fit TRBD2. This CDR3 comprises 19 residues. Trimming cost V 1 base and J 0 bases; bases outside gene matches: 5. The germline CDR1 and CDR2 sequences are SGHRS and YFSETQ. CDR3 in amino acids: CASSLWGLAGGPSYNEQFF. The DNA read from the CDR3 is TGCGCCAGCAGCTTGTGGGGACTAGCGGGGGGTCCCTCCTACAATGAG.

Comments on this clone: The read stops 3 residues short of the end of the CDR3; the missing end is completed from the germline J gene. The chain combines TRBV14 with TRBJ2-7; TRBD1 might be the D (6 bases). In germline, CDR1 is SGHDN, CDR2 FVKESK. CDR3 size: 14 residues. V was cut by 4 bases and J by 6 bases, with 16 bases left in between. CDR3 region: CASSLFDRFREQYF. The covered CDR3 bases are TGTGCCAGCAGCCTTTTTGACAGGTTCCGCGAG.

A note on this clone: The CDR3 extends 3 residues past the end of the read, so its final part is completed from the germline J gene. The chain uses TRBV27 and TRBJ2-5, with 12 nucleotides matching TRBD2. Germline V gene data show CDR1 as MNHEY and CDR2 as SMNVEV (reference sequence). The CDR3 loop spans 16 amino acids. The junction had 7 bases not matched to a gene; V was cut back by 3 bases and J by 5 bases. The sequenced CDR3 bases are TGTGCCAGCAGTTTTTCTAGCGGGGGGGCGAGGGAGACC. Residues: CASSFSSGGARET. The full CDR3 is CASSFSSGGARETQYF.

As concerns this clone: The missing CDR3 end, 3 residues past where the read stops, is filled in from the germline J gene. This chain uses TRBV5-1 with TRBJ2-7; 12 nucleotides match TRBD2. The CDR3 length is 15 residues. CDR1 and CDR2 from the germline V gene are SGHRS and YFSETQ. J lost 5 bases, V lost 4 bases, and 7 bases had no gene match. CDR3 bases read: TGCGCCAGCAGCCCTGCGACTAGCGGGAGCCACGAG. Translating gives CASSPATSGSHE. The full-length CDR3 reads as CASSPATSGSHEQYF.

Comment on this clone: The read halts 3 residues ahead of the CDR3 end, with the missing end drawn from the germline J gene. The chain carries TRBV7-2 and TRBJ2-3; perhaps TRBD1 as D (6 bases). From germline, CDR1 is SGHTA and CDR2 FQGNSA. The CDR3 spans 17 residues. V lost 0 bases and J 4 bases, leaving 17 bases between the germline ends. CDR3 region: CASSLASRTGRADTQYF. Partial CDR3 DNA: TGTGCCAGCAGCTTAGCATCCCGTACAGGGAGAGCAGATACG.

Note on this clone: The read ends 3 residues shy of where the CDR3 ends; the end is completed using the germline J gene. The V and J genes are TRBV4-1 and TRBJ1-1; TRBD1 aligns across 8 bases. Germline V lookup: CDR1 MGHRA, CDR2 YSYEKL. The CDR3 runs to 16 residues. J lost 7 bases, V lost 0 bases, and 10 bases had no gene match. The CDR3 sequence: CASSQEHRTGRNEAFF. The part of the CDR3 DNA that was read is TGCGCCAGCAGCCAAGAGCACAGGACAGGGAGAAATGAA.

Details on this clone: The read stops 3 residues short of the end of the CDR3; the missing end is completed from the germline J gene. The V and J genes are TRBV20-1 and TRBJ1-3, with a possible D match to TRBD1 (5 bases). Trimming shortened V by 4 bases and J by 0 bases, and 16 bases separated the two germline ends. Germline V lookup: CDR1 DFQATT, CDR2 SNEGSKA (reference sequence). The CDR3 has 16 residues. The CDR3 loop is CSATVFGQGSGNTIYF. Partial CDR3 DNA: TGCAGTGCTACCGTTTTCGGGCAGGGCTCTGGAAACACC.

With regard to this clone: The DNA ends 3 residues before the CDR3 does, and the rest of the CDR3 is filled in from the germline J gene. This chain links TRBV20-1 with TRBJ2-1; the match to TRBD2 covers 8 bases. CDR1 is DFQATT and CDR2 is SNEGSKA in the germline V gene (reference sequence). The CDR3 runs to 16 residues. The V gene end was trimmed by 4 bases and the J gene end by 8 bases; junction bases not matched to a gene: 16. CDR3 protein: CSATNWEREFGDEQFF. The sequenced part of the CDR3 DNA is TGCAGTGCTACCAACTGGGAGCGGGAGTTCGGTGATGAG.

As concerns this clone: The read is 3 residues too short to cover the CDR3 end, so that end is filled in from the germline J gene. The chain carries TRBV5-1 and TRBJ2-7; weak D call: TRBD2 (6 bases). The germline V gene encodes CDR1 SGHRS and CDR2 YFSETQ. V lost 2 bases and J lost 3, with 12 bases in between. This CDR3 comprises 14 residues. The CDR3 loop is CASSFGGANYEQYF. CDR3 DNA, as far as it was read: TGCGCCAGCAGCTTTGGCGGGGCGAACTACGAG. Drawing the rest from reference TRBV5-1 and TRBJ2-7, the complete variable domain is KAGVTQTPRYLIKTRGQQVTLSCSPISGHRSVSWYQQTPGQGLQFLFEYFSETQRNKGNFPGRFSGRQFSNSRSEMNVSTLELGDSALYLCASSFGGANYEQYFGPGTRLTVT.

As to this clone: The read ends 3 residues before the CDR3 terminus; that terminus is restored from the germline J gene. This chain uses TRBV15 with TRBJ2-7; 13 nucleotides agree with TRBD2. Looked up from germline, CDR1 is LNHNV and CDR2 is YYDKDF (reference sequence). V was pared by 1 base and J by 4 bases, with 4 bases of the junction left unmatched. This CDR3 contains 16 residues. The CDR3 spells CATSRGAGLAGYEQYF. The CDR3 DNA, read in part, is TGTGCCACCAGCAGAGGAGCGGGACTAGCGGGGTACGAG. The complete variable domain, with remaining parts taken from reference TRBV15 and TRBJ2-7, reads DAMVIQNPRYQVTQFGKPVTLSCSQTLNHNVMYWYQQKSSQAPKLLFHYYDKDFNNEADTPDNFQSRRPNTSFCFLDIRSPGLGDTAMYLCATSRGAGLAGYEQYFGPGTRLTVT.

As for this clone: The read terminates 3 residues ahead of where the CDR3 ends, so the germline J gene completes it. The chain recombines TRBV19 with TRBJ2-1; 13 nucleotides align to TRBD2. The germline CDR1 and CDR2 sequences are LNHDA and SQIVND (reference sequence). CDR3 length: 18 residues. With V trimmed by 4 bases and J by 6 bases, 12 bases remained unmatched. The CDR3 protein is CASSTLGQGLAGLNEQFF. CDR3 DNA, as far as it was read: TGTGCCAGTAGTACACTAGGACAGGGACTAGCGGGGCTCAATGAG.

For this clone: The missing CDR3 end, 3 residues past where the read stops, is filled in from the germline J gene. J is TRBJ2-7 and V is TRBV20-1, with a weak D call TRBD1 (5 bases). CDR3 length: 15 amino acids. Looked up from germline, CDR1 is DFQATT and CDR2 is SNEGSKA (reference sequence). Trimming shortened V by 3 bases and J by 2 bases, and 17 bases separated the two germline ends. Partial CDR3 DNA: TGCAGTGCTAGGGGGCCCCTGTCCCCTCCCTACGAG. It translates to CSARGPLSPPYE. The complete CDR3 sequence is CSARGPLSPPYEQYF.

Concerning this clone: The read stops 3 residues short of the end of the CDR3; the missing end is completed from the germline J gene. The rearrangement joins TRBV30 to TRBJ2-2; 7 bases align to TRBD2. With V trimmed by 2 bases and J by 7 bases, 7 bases remained unmatched. The length of the CDR3 is 14 residues. Germline V gene lookup returns CDR1 GTSNPN and CDR2 SVGIG (reference sequence). The DNA read from the CDR3 is TGTGCCTGGAGTCAGGCGGGAGTTGGCGGGGAG. Amino acids: CAWSQAGVGGE. The full CDR3 reads CAWSQAGVGGELFF.

Remarks on this clone: The read falls 3 residues short of the CDR3 end, and the missing part is taken from the germline J gene. V is TRBV28 and J is TRBJ1-1; D possibly corresponds to TRBD1 (5 bases). The CDR3 totals 14 residues. Germline V gene data show CDR1 as MDHEN and CDR2 as SYDVKM. Trimming cost V 7 bases and J 4 bases, with 16 bases left between them. The CDR3 loop reads CASTVRGSITEAFF. The CDR3 bases that were read are TGTGCCAGCACTGTTAGGGGATCTATCACTGAA.

Concerning this clone itself: The read stops 3 residues short of the end of the CDR3; the missing end is completed from the germline J gene. The chain combines TRBV11-3 with TRBJ2-3; no reliable D call. Trimming stripped 4 bases from V and 0 bases from J, with 8 bases between. Per the germline V gene, CDR1 is SGHNT and CDR2 is YENEEA. The CDR3 is 14 residues long. The CDR3: CASSSYPSTDTQYF. CDR3 DNA, as far as it was read: TGTGCCAGCAGCTCCTATCCTAGCACAGATACG. Full variable domain (rest looked up from reference TRBV11-3 and TRBJ2-3): EAGVVQSPRYKIIEKKQPVAFWCNPISGHNTLYWYLQNLGQGPELLIRYENEEAVDDSQLPKDRFSAERLKGVDSTLKIQPAELGDSAVYLCASSSYPSTDTQYFGPGTRLTVL.

The CDR3 region is CSVGGTSGQETQYF. Partial CDR3 DNA: TGCAGCGTTGGTGGGACTAGCGGGCAAGAGACC. This chain connects TRBV29-1 to TRBJ2-5, with TRBD2 matching over 12 bases. The read stops 3 residues short of the end of the CDR3; the missing end is completed from the germline J gene. The V segment lost 4 bases and the J segment 2 bases; nucleotides outside the gene matches: 2. Germline V gene sequence: CDR1 SQVTM, CDR2 ANQGSEA. This CDR3 comprises 14 residues.